Listed here are 25 T cell receptor beta chains from one sample, sequenced in a study of T cell repertoires in cytomegalovirus infection. No antigen has been identified for these receptors. TCRdb reprocessed the reads with MiXCR, giving one entry per CDR3 protein. Among fewer than 1,000,000 distinct CDR3 sequences listed, approximately 31% were seen once. This specimen consisted of cultured CD8+ T cells from PBMCs, obtained from culture after CMV antigen stimulation. These receptors were taken from a human donor in good health (CMV status not recorded). Some clones in this sample may be carry-over from other donors' samples.

J is TRBJ1-1 and V is TRBV6-1; no clear D. V lost 5 bases to trimming and J lost 11 bases, with 18 bases between them. The CDR3 is 13 residues long. Germline V lookup: CDR1 MNHNS, CDR2 SASEGT. CDR3: CASSYNGQLKAFF. CDR3 DNA sequence: TGTGCCAGCAGTTATAATGGTCAGTTGAAGGCTTTCTTT.

CDR3 DNA: TGTGCCAGCAGCGAGGGGGGGGCGAGTGTTGAGCAGTTCTTC. Amino acid sequence: CASSEGGASVEQFF. The chain recombines TRBV7-6 with TRBJ2-1, with D tentatively TRBD2 (7 bases). This CDR3 has 14 amino acids. Trimming shortened V by 5 bases and J by 9 bases, and 17 bases separated the two germline ends. Germline-derived CDR1 and CDR2 are SGHVS and FNYEAQ.

The chain combines TRBV2 with TRBJ1-5, with D possibly matching TRBD1 (5 bases). Germline V gives CDR1 SNHLY, CDR2 FYNNEI. The CDR3 length is 14 residues. Trimming took off 3 bases at V and 5 bases at J, with 11 bases between the two ends. The CDR3 loop reads CASSERQFDQPQHF. The CDR3 coding sequence is TGTGCCAGCAGTGAGCGACAGTTCGATCAGCCCCAGCATTTT.

This clonotype was detected ten times or more. The chain is built from TRBV7-9 and TRBJ1-4, with TRBD1 as a possible D gene (6 bases). The germline V and J ends were trimmed by 5 bases and 7 bases, with 14 bases remaining between them. Germline CDR1 SEHNR, CDR2 FQNEAQ (reference sequence). This CDR3 spans 14 amino acids. The CDR3 DNA reads TGTGCCAGCAGCCCCCCGGACAGCACTGAAAAACTGTTTTTT. Protein sequence: CASSPPDSTEKLFF.

The V and J genes are TRBV7-9 and TRBJ1-4, with D uncertain. CDR3 length: 17 residues. Germline-derived CDR1 and CDR2 are SEHNR and FQNEAQ (reference sequence). V was trimmed by 5 bases and J by 8 bases, leaving 24 bases between them. DNA for the CDR3: TGTGCCAGCAGCCCCGCCGAATTAATAGGAAATGGGGAAAAACTGTTTTTT. Translated, it gives CASSPAELIGNGEKLFF.

This clonotype occurred a few times. Here the CDR3 DNA reads TGTGCCAGCAGTGCGGGACTCTCGGTTTCAACAGATACGCAGTATTTT. Translated, it gives CASSAGLSVSTDTQYF. This chain uses TRBV2 with TRBJ2-3; D may be TRBD2 (6 bases). The germline CDR1 and CDR2 sequences are SNHLY and FYNNEI. The CDR3 spans 16 residues. V was shortened by 4 bases and J by 3 bases, with 17 bases between the two germline ends.

V usage is TRBV20-1 and J usage is TRBJ1-1; tentative D call: TRBD1 (5 bases). Trimming removed 3 bases from V and 0 bases from J, with 14 bases in between. This CDR3 contains 15 residues. Germline V lookup: CDR1 DFQATT, CDR2 SNEGSKA (reference sequence). The CDR3 region is CSARGGAEMNTEAFF. The DNA for the CDR3 is TGCAGTGCTAGGGGGGGAGCAGAAATGAACACTGAAGCTTTCTTT.

The chain links TRBV7-2 to TRBJ2-7; 8 positions agree with TRBD2. Germline values: CDR1 SGHTA, CDR2 FQGNSA. Trimming removed 5 bases from V and 3 bases from J; junction bases left unmatched: 9. This CDR3 spans 15 amino acids. CDR3 sequence: CASSIGSGADYEQYF. The CDR3 DNA follows: TGTGCCAGCAGCATTGGTAGCGGGGCCGACTACGAGCAGTACTTC.

The chain has TRBV14 and TRBJ1-6; unclear D gene. V was trimmed by 0 bases and J by 6 bases, leaving 12 bases between them. The CDR3 runs to 16 residues. CDR1 SGHDN and CDR2 FVKESK come from the germline V gene. Here the CDR3 DNA reads TGTGCCAGCAGCCAAGATCTCTGGACTGTTAATTCACCCCTCCACTTT. Its translation: CASSQDLWTVNSPLHF.

This clonotype has a handful of counts. The J gene is TRBJ2-1, the V gene TRBV7-3, with 10 bases lining up with TRBD2. CDR1 SGHTA and CDR2 FQGTGA come from the germline V gene. V gave up 2 bases and J gave up 9 bases; unmatched junction bases: 4. The CDR3 runs 14 residues. The CDR3 protein is CASSLGLAVPEQFF. The CDR3 region has the DNA TGTGCCAGCAGCTTAGGACTAGCGGTACCTGAGCAGTTCTTC.

This clonotype was seen a handful of times. The chain joins TRBV6-1 to TRBJ2-3; TRBD2 matches at 7 bases. Germline V gene lookup returns CDR1 MNHNS and CDR2 SASEGT. There are 15 residues in the CDR3. V shed 6 bases and J 0 bases; nucleotides not matched to a gene: 6. CDR3 nucleotides: TGTGCCAGCAGGGGGGGGGGAGCTAGCACAGATACGCAGTATTTT. Encoded protein: CASRGGGASTDTQYF.

Note on this clonotype: A read error may be the cause here, since a much bigger clone is one base away. CDR3 in amino acids: CVSSLAGSFSNQPQHF. CDR3 nucleotide sequence: TGTGTCAGCAGCTTAGCGGGCAGCTTCAGCAATCAGCCCCAGCATTTT. The chain has TRBV7-2 and TRBJ1-5; D is undetermined. The germline V gene encodes CDR1 SGHTA and CDR2 FQGNSA. The CDR3 consists of 16 residues.

This sequence joins TRBV2 and TRBJ2-3; D is undetermined. Deletions cut 10 bases from V and 1 base from J, with 9 bases between. Looked up from germline, CDR1 is SNHLY and CDR2 is FYNNEI. This CDR3 has 12 residues. The chain's CDR3 is CANISGTDTQYF. The CDR3 DNA is TGTGCCAACATTTCCGGCACAGATACGCAGTATTTT.

This clonotype was found a few times. The genes are TRBV7-9 and TRBJ2-7; weak D call: TRBD1 (6 bases). The CDR3 covers 14 residues. Trimming left V 4 bases short and J 0 bases short, with 10 bases between. CDR1 is SEHNR and CDR2 is FQNEAQ in the germline V gene (reference sequence). As DNA, the CDR3 is TGTGCCAGCAGCTCTAGGGGGAACTCCTACGAGCAGTACTTC. It yields the protein CASSSRGNSYEQYF.

V is TRBV6-1 and J is TRBJ2-2; the D is unclear. Trimming removed 7 bases at V and 3 bases at J, with 15 bases between. CDR3 length equals 15 residues. Per the germline V gene, CDR1 is MNHNS and CDR2 is SASEGT. The chain's CDR3 is CASTIGLGYTGELFF. The CDR3 nucleotides read TGTGCCAGCACCATAGGATTAGGGTACACCGGGGAGCTGTTTTTT.

The gene calls are TRBV28 and TRBJ1-2; possibly TRBD1 for D (5 bases). The germline gives CDR1 MDHEN, CDR2 SYDVKM. Trimming cost V 5 bases and J 3 bases, with 13 bases left between them. The CDR3 length is 14 residues. The CDR3 bases are TGTGCCAGCAGTCCAGAGGGGCCCGACTATGGCTACACCTTC. Its protein product is CASSPEGPDYGYTF.

The gene calls are TRBV7-8 and TRBJ2-5; the D is unclear. The germline gives CDR1 SGHVS, CDR2 FQNEAQ. V lost 3 bases to trimming and J lost 0 bases, with 11 bases between them. The CDR3 totals 15 residues. CDR3 region: CASSFVREDQETQYF. The CDR3 bases are TGTGCCAGCAGCTTCGTTAGGGAAGACCAAGAGACCCAGTACTTC.

This clonotype occurred many times. The chain links TRBV12-3 or TRBV12-4 to TRBJ1-2; no reliable D call. The length of the CDR3 is 15 residues. Trimming removed 6 bases from V and 5 bases from J, with 19 bases in between. This CDR3 is CASSDTQAESYGYTF. For the CDR3, the DNA is TGTGCCAGCAGCGATACCCAGGCCGAGAGTTATGGCTACACCTTC.

There are many counts of this clonotype. The CDR3 loop is CASSPPGRHYGYTF. CDR3 sequence (DNA): TGTGCCAGCAGCCCTCCCGGTCGTCACTATGGCTACACCTTC. The V and J genes are TRBV7-9 and TRBJ1-2, with D hard to call. The germline CDR1 and CDR2 sequences are SEHNR and FQNEAQ (reference sequence). V lost 5 bases, J lost 3 bases, and 13 bases lay in between. The CDR3 has 14 residues.

This clonotype came up many times. The J gene is TRBJ1-1, the V gene TRBV7-6, with TRBD1 matching 10 bases. The V gene's germline CDR1 is SGHVS and CDR2 FNYEAQ. Losses at the gene ends were 3 bases for V and 2 bases for J; bases not matched to a gene: 3. CDR3 length equals 15 residues. The CDR3 protein is CASSFLTGGNTEAFF. CDR3 in DNA: TGTGCCAGCAGCTTCCTGACAGGGGGCAACACTGAAGCTTTCTTT. The entire variable domain, with the rest obtained from reference TRBV7-6 and TRBJ1-1, is as follows: GAGVSQSPRYKVTKRGQDVALRCDPISGHVSLYWYRQALGQGPEFLTYFNYEAQQDKSGLPNDRFSAERPEGSISTLTIQRTEQRDSAMYRCASSFLTGGNTEAFFGQGTRLTVV.

This clonotype was counted only a few times. The chain is built from TRBV7-9 and TRBJ1-5; D is unclear. V was cut by 7 bases and J by 5 bases, with 9 bases left in between. This CDR3 spans 12 amino acids. Germline lookup yields CDR1 SEHNR and CDR2 FQNEAQ (reference sequence). CDR3 in amino acids: CASTRDHQPQHF. For the CDR3, the DNA is TGTGCCAGCACCCGGGATCATCAGCCCCAGCATTTT.

This clonotype has more than one count but fewer than ten. The chain links TRBV7-9 to TRBJ1-2; 7 nucleotides line up with TRBD1. CDR1 and CDR2 (germline): SEHNR, FQNEAQ (reference sequence). The CDR3 has 15 amino acids. The ends lost 4 bases at V and 5 bases at J; junction bases unmatched: 10. CDR3 amino acids: CASSSGQSVWYGYTF. In nucleotides, the CDR3 is TGTGCCAGCAGCTCGGGACAGTCCGTTTGGTATGGCTACACCTTC.

This clonotype was picked up a small number of times. J is TRBJ1-2 and V is TRBV27; maybe TRBD1 (5 bases). CDR3 length: 16 amino acids. In germline, CDR1 is MNHEY, CDR2 SMNVEV (reference sequence). V lost 3 bases and J 4 bases, leaving 18 bases between the germline ends. CDR3 sequence reads: CASSFLSGLTTYGYTF. The CDR3 DNA sequence: TGTGCCAGCAGTTTCCTCTCGGGGCTCACCACCTATGGCTACACCTTC.

In the case of this clonotype: The junction departs from the called germline gene at one end, perhaps through a read error. The chain has TRBV6-1 and TRBJ1-1, with 7 bases that match TRBD1. Germline assignment: CDR1 MNHNS and CDR2 SASEGT. The CDR3 loop spans 13 amino acids. This CDR3 is CANSDGQDTEAFF. DNA of the CDR3: TGTGCCAACAGTGACGGACAGGATACTGAAGCTTTCTTT.

This clonotype occurred a few times. The rearrangement uses TRBV9 and TRBJ1-2; no firm D call. The CDR3 covers 13 residues. Germline V CDR1 and CDR2: SGDLS, YYNGEE. Trimming pared 1 base from V and 5 bases from J, leaving 9 bases between. CDR3 amino acids: CASSVRSLYGYTF. CDR3 nucleotide sequence: TGTGCCAGCAGCGTACGGAGCCTATATGGCTACACCTTC.